Each of the 17 T cell receptor beta chains below was sequenced from the same sample in a study of blood T cell repertoires in COVID-19. TCRdb's table, derived via immunoSEQ multiplex PCR, lists solely in-frame clones and lacks some. The sample lists around 50,000 clones, approximately 78% occurring once. Sequencing was carried out using PBMCs or T cells enriched from blood (not recorded which). The receptors were sampled from a woman aged 50 to 60 with acute COVID-19.

The count of this clone is one. The rearrangement uses TRBV7-9 and TRBJ1-6; tentative D call: TRBD1 (6 bases). The CDR3 totals 13 residues. V lost 2 bases to trimming and J lost 8 bases, with 7 bases between them. CDR1 SEHNR and CDR2 FQNEAQ come from the germline V gene (reference sequence). The CDR3 sequence: CASSLRQDSPLHF. CDR3 nucleotides: TGTGCCAGCAGCTTAAGACAGGATTCACCCCTCCACTTT.

The chain links TRBV4-1 to TRBJ2-1; perhaps TRBD2 as D (5 bases). CDR1 and CDR2 (germline): MGHRA, YSYEKL. The germline V and J ends were trimmed by 3 bases and 3 bases, with 6 bases remaining between them. This CDR3 spans 13 amino acids. The CDR3 DNA reads as TGCGCCAGCAGCCACAGCGGCTACAATGAGCAGTTCTTC. Translated: CASSHSGYNEQFF.

This clone has a handful of counts. The chain uses TRBV7-9 and TRBJ1-3, with a possible D match to TRBD1 (5 bases). CDR1 is SEHNR and CDR2 is FQNEAQ in the germline V gene (reference sequence). Trimming cost V 1 base and J 4 bases, with 11 bases left between them. The CDR3 is 15 residues long. DNA for the CDR3: TGTGCCAGCAGCTTAGGAGGACATACAGGAAACACCATATATTTT. Its protein is CASSLGGHTGNTIYF.

Only a few counts were recorded for this clone. CDR3 amino acids: CASSFNYGSNQPQHF. CDR3 DNA: TGTGCCAGCAGCTTTAACTATGGTAGCAATCAGCCCCAGCATTTT. V usage is TRBV7-2 and J usage is TRBJ1-5; D unresolved. V was cut by 3 bases and J by 0 bases, with 9 bases left in between. The CDR3 runs 15 residues. Germline V lookup: CDR1 SGHTA, CDR2 FQGNSA.

The CDR3 nucleotides read TGTGCCAGCAGTGTGCGGGGTAGCCTCTCGACCCAGCATTTT. Translating gives CASSVRGSLSTQHF. The rearrangement joins TRBV2 to TRBJ1-5; D remains unclear. Germline CDR1 reads SNHLY; CDR2 reads FYNNEI. The V end lost 4 bases, the J end lost 11 bases, and 18 bases lay between the germline ends. The CDR3 loop spans 14 amino acids.

The rearrangement uses TRBV28 and TRBJ2-5; D remains unclear. Trimming removed 8 bases from V and 2 bases from J, with 15 bases in between. The CDR3 is made up of 14 amino acids. Germline CDR1 is MDHEN and CDR2 is SYDVKM. The CDR3 nucleotides read TGTGCCAGCCGTCCGTCCTTGGCACAAGAGACCCAGTACTTC. It yields the protein CASRPSLAQETQYF. Using reference TRBV28 and TRBJ2-5 for the parts outside the CDR3, the full variable domain is DVKVTQSSRYLVKRTGEKVFLECVQDMDHENMFWYRQDPGLGLRLIYFSYDVKMKEKGDIPEGYSVSREKKERFSLILESASTNQTSMYLCASRPSLAQETQYFGPGTRLLVL.

CDR3 in DNA: TGTGCCAGCAGCTTCGCAGGGGGCACTGAAGCTTTCTTT. Translating it yields CASSFAGGTEAFF. The V call is TRBV7-9, the J call TRBJ1-1; 7 bases fit TRBD1. Germline V gene data show CDR1 as SEHNR and CDR2 as FQNEAQ (reference sequence). The CDR3 is 13 residues long. With V trimmed by 3 bases and J by 4 bases, 2 bases remained unmatched. The entire variable domain, with the rest obtained from reference TRBV7-9 and TRBJ1-1, is as follows: DTGVSQNPRHKITKRGQNVTFRCDPISEHNRLYWYRQTLGQGPEFLTYFQNEAQLEKSRLLSDRFSAERPKGSFSTLEIQRTEQGDSAMYLCASSFAGGTEAFFGQGTRLTVV.

The chain is built from TRBV12-5 and TRBJ1-1, with 8 positions matching TRBD1. CDR3 length: 15 amino acids. V was pared by 3 bases and J by 5 bases, with 8 bases of the junction left unmatched. Germline V lookup: CDR1 LGHNT, CDR2 FRNRAP. The CDR3 reads CASGLAPGGATEAFF. CDR3 coding DNA: TGTGCTAGTGGTTTAGCCCCAGGGGGCGCGACTGAAGCTTTCTTT.

The J gene is TRBJ1-2, the V gene TRBV30, with TRBD1 matching over 9 bases. CDR1 is GTSNPN, CDR2 SVGIG, per germline (reference sequence). This CDR3 has 14 amino acids. Trimming took 2 bases from V and 2 from J; bases not matched to a gene: 3. CDR3 residues: CAWSSGTGNYGYTF. As DNA, the CDR3 is TGTGCCTGGAGTTCCGGGACAGGGAACTATGGCTACACCTTC.

This clone appeared a few times. The V call is TRBV7-9, the J call TRBJ1-1, with D unresolved. The CDR3 extends over 15 amino acids. Germline V CDR1 and CDR2: SEHNR, FQNEAQ (reference sequence). Trimming took off 4 bases at V and 5 bases at J, with 17 bases between the two ends. In nucleotides, the CDR3 is TGTGCCAGCAGCTCCCTTGACACCCGCCGAACTGAAGCTTTCTTT. Translated, it gives CASSSLDTRRTEAFF.

This clone has only one observation. The chain is built from TRBV28 and TRBJ1-5, with D unresolved. Germline V gene data show CDR1 as MDHEN and CDR2 as SYDVKM. CDR3 length: 16 residues. The V gene lost 2 bases and the J gene lost 0 bases, with 11 bases spanning the gap. The CDR3 spells CASSLRQLISNQPQHF. CDR3 in DNA: TGTGCCAGCAGTTTAAGGCAACTAATTAGCAATCAGCCCCAGCATTTT.

This sequence joins TRBV27 and TRBJ1-2; the match to TRBD1 covers 8 bases. The CDR3 covers 15 residues. Trimming removed 3 bases from V and 3 bases from J; junction bases left unmatched: 6. Germline-derived CDR1 and CDR2 are MNHEY and SMNVEV (reference sequence). CDR3 region: CASSFHQGADYGYTF. The CDR3 coding sequence is TGTGCCAGCAGTTTCCACCAGGGGGCAGACTATGGCTACACCTTC.

This clone has just one count. This chain uses TRBV28 with TRBJ2-2; the D gene is possibly TRBD2 (7 bases). V shed 10 bases and J shed 6 bases, with 24 bases lying between them. This CDR3 contains 16 residues. Germline CDR1 MDHEN, CDR2 SYDVKM. The CDR3 region has the DNA TGTGCCACCGAGAGTTTCGCGGGGGCCCCTCCCGGGGAGCTGTTTTTT. Its protein is CATESFAGAPPGELFF.

The rearrangement joins TRBV4-1 to TRBJ2-5; D unclear. The V gene's germline CDR1 is MGHRA and CDR2 YSYEKL. Trimming shortened V by 5 bases and J by 4 bases, and 11 bases separated the two germline ends. The length of the CDR3 is 13 residues. The CDR3: CASSYERLETQYF. CDR3 bases: TGCGCCAGCAGCTACGAGAGGTTAGAGACCCAGTACTTC.

The V and J genes are TRBV4-1 and TRBJ2-7; 7 bases agree with TRBD2. Germline CDR1 reads MGHRA; CDR2 reads YSYEKL. Trimming cost V 3 bases and J 1 base; bases outside gene matches: 6. The CDR3 loop spans 15 amino acids. The CDR3 coding sequence is TGCGCCAGCAGCCAGAAGTCTAGCGGATCCTACGAGCAGTACTTC. Its protein product is CASSQKSSGSYEQYF.

This clone appeared once. CDR3 sequence (DNA): TGTGCCAGCAGCCTGAGCTGGAGCTCGTATGGCTACACCTTC. It specifies CASSLSWSSYGYTF. The rearrangement uses TRBV9 and TRBJ1-2; D ambiguous. Germline CDR1 reads SGDLS; CDR2 reads YYNGEE. The V end lost 4 bases, the J end lost 5 bases, and 15 bases lay between the germline ends. The CDR3 runs to 14 residues.

This clone was recorded a few times. The V gene is TRBV18, the J gene TRBJ2-4; 7 nucleotides agree with TRBD2. The CDR3 is 13 amino acids. In germline, CDR1 is KGHSH, CDR2 LQKENI. V shed 2 bases and J 6 bases; nucleotides not matched to a gene: 1. The CDR3 sequence: CASSPAGANIQYF. For the CDR3, the DNA is TGTGCCAGCTCACCAGCGGGAGCAAACATTCAGTACTTC.